There are many counts of the clone carrying this TCR beta chain. The target antigen is unknown. These data belong to a study of identical twins. Study-wide results and limits: For out-of-frame beta sequences, excess twin sharing was weaker.

Template switching added a universal primer binding site, and final cDNA carried unique molecular identifiers. TCRdb reanalysed the 5' RACE reads using MiXCR and keeps one entry per CDR3 protein. Among a few hundred thousand distinct CDR3 sequences listed, just under 10% were seen once. A further study also used this sample, focusing on yellow fever vaccine responses in identical twins.

Material for sequencing was PBMCs. This clonotype was sampled from a woman under 30 in good health.

CDR3 loop: CASSQNSGATYEQYF. The CDR3 DNA reads TGTGCCAGCAGCCAAAATAGCGGGGCGACTTACGAGCAGTACTTC. V usage is TRBV3-1 and J usage is TRBJ2-7; 8 bases agree with TRBD2. This CDR3 is built from 15 residues. Trimming took 2 bases from V and 4 from J; bases not matched to a gene: 7. Germline V gives CDR1 LGHDT, CDR2 YNNKEL (reference sequence).